This section outlines one T cell receptor beta chain sequence together with its context. This sample stems from a study of control samples from healthy donors and cancer patients. The CDR3 runs 16 residues. Trimming took 1 base from V and 6 from J, leaving 15 bases between them. From germline, CDR1 is LNHNV and CDR2 YYDKDF (reference sequence). The data were produced by immunoSEQ multiplex PCR, yet TCRdb's version contains in-frame clones alone and is incomplete. Found here are 160,000 or so clones, just over 95% of them singletons; the top ten hold 1%. The sample consisted of blood. This rearrangement joins TRBV15 to TRBJ1-4, with TRBD1 as a possible D gene (5 bases). The TCR was taken from a woman under 40 in good health. This CDR3 reads CATSRAPQGGDEKLFF. The CDR3 DNA is TGTGCCACCAGCAGAGCCCCCCAGGGAGGGGATGAAAAACTGTTTTTT.